The TCR beta chain described here comes from a study of blood T cell repertoires in COVID-19. The overall study: PBMCs, B-cell-depleted T cells, or T cells were the source of the cDNA or gDNA that made up the material.

In the original analysis: Scientists estimated how many nucleated cells there were by amplifying reference gene primers. TCRdb keeps only in-frame clones here, not all; method: immunoSEQ multiplex PCR. V and J calls and clone size come straight from that table; D and trimming were deduced from the DNA. This sample has 340,000 or so clones, with around four fifths found just once. The sequencing sample was made of peripheral blood. The sequence was obtained from a man aged 30 to 39 with active or convalescent COVID-19.

CDR3 nucleotides: TGTGCCAGTTACTCCGTCAGGGGACCCGGGGAGCTGTTTTTT. Translating it yields CASYSVRGPGELFF. This chain joins TRBV28 and TRBJ2-2; a possible D gene is TRBD1 (6 bases). Deletions cut 9 bases from V and 6 bases from J, with 17 bases between. Germline V gives CDR1 MDHEN, CDR2 SYDVKM. The CDR3 is 14 residues long.